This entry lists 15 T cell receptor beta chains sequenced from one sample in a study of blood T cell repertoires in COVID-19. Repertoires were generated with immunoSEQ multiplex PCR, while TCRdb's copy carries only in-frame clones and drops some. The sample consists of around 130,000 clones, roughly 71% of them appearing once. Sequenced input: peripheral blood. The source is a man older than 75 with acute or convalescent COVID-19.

In DNA form, the CDR3 reads TGCGCCAGCAGCAACGGACAGACAAACTATGGCTACACCTTC. This translates into CASSNGQTNYGYTF. The V call is TRBV5-1, the J call TRBJ1-2; perhaps TRBD1 as D (6 bases). Germline loops: CDR1 SGHRS, CDR2 YFSETQ. The CDR3 is 14 amino acids. V lost 4 bases, J lost 2 bases, and 12 bases lay in between.

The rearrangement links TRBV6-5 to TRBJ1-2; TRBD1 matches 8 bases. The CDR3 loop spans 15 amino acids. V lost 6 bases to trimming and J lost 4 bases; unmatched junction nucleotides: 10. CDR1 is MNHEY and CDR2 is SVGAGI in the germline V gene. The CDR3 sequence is CASRTSPGQAYGYTF. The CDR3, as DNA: TGTGCCAGCAGGACCTCACCGGGACAGGCCTATGGCTACACCTTC.

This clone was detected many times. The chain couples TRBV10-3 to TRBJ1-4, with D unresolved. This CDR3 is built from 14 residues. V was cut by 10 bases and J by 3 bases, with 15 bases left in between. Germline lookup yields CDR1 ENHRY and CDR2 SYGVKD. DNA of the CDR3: TGTGCCACCAGCCCCGGAGGTCCTAATGAAAAACTGTTTTTT. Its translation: CATSPGGPNEKLFF.

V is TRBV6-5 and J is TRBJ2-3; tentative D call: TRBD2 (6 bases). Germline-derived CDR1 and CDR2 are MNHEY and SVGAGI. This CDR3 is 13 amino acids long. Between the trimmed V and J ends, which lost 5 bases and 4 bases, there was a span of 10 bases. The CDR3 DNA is TGTGCCAGCAGTCGAGGGACTCCAGATACGCAGTATTTT. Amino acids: CASSRGTPDTQYF.

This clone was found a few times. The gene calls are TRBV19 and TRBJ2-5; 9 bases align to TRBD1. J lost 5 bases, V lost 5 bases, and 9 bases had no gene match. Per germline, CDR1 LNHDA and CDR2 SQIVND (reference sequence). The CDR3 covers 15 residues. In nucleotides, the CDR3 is TGTGCCAGTAGTCCGCAGACAGGGGGAGTGGAGACCCAGTACTTC. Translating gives CASSPQTGGVETQYF. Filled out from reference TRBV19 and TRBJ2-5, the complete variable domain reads DGGITQSPKYLFRKEGQNVTLSCEQNLNHDAMYWYRQDPGQGLRLIYYSQIVNDFQKGDIAEGYSVSREKKESFPLTVTSAQKNPTAFYLCASSPQTGGVETQYFGPGTRLLVL.

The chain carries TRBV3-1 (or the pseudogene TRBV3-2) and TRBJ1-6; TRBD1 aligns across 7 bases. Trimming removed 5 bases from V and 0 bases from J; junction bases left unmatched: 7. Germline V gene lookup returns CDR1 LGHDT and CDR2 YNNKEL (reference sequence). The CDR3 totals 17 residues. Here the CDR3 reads CASSKWTGRSYNSPLHF. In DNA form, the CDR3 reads TGTGCCAGCAGCAAATGGACAGGACGCTCCTATAATTCACCCCTCCACTTT.

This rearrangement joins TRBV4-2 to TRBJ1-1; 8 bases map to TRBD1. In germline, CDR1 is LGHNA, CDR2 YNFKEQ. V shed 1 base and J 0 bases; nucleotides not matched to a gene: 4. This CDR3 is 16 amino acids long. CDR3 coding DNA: TGTGCCAGCAGCCAAGTAGGACAGGGAGTGAACACTGAAGCTTTCTTT. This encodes CASSQVGQGVNTEAFF.

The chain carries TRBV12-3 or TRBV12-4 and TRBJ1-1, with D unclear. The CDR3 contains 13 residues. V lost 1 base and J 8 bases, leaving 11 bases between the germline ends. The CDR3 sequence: CASSLVVREEAFF. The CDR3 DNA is TGTGCCAGCAGTTTAGTAGTTCGGGAGGAAGCTTTCTTT.

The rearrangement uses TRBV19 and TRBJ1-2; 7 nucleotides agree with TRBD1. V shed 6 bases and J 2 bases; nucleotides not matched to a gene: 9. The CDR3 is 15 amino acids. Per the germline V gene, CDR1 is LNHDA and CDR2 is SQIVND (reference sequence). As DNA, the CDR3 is TGTGCCAGTAGAGCCGGGACAGAGCTGAACTATGGCTACACCTTC. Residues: CASRAGTELNYGYTF.

Written as DNA, the CDR3 is TGTGCCAGCAGTCCAGGGTTCTCCATGAACACTGAAGCTTTCTTT. It specifies CASSPGFSMNTEAFF. The chain combines TRBV6-6 with TRBJ1-1; D is possibly TRBD1 (5 bases). This CDR3 has 15 amino acids. Deletions cut 5 bases from V and 0 bases from J, with 13 bases between. CDR1 and CDR2 from the germline V gene are MNHNY and SVGAGI (reference sequence).

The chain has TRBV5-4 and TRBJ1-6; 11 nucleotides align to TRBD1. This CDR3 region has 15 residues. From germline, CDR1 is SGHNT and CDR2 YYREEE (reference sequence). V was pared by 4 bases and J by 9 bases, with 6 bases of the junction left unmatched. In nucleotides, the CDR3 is TGTGCCAGCAGCCAGGACAGGGGGCTATCTTCACCCCTCCACTTT. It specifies CASSQDRGLSSPLHF.

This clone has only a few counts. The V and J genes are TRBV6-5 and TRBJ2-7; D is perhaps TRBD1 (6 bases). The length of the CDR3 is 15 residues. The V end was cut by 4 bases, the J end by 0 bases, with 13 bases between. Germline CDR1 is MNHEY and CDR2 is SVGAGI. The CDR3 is CASSSQTGSSYEQYF. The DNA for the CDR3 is TGTGCCAGCAGTTCCCAGACAGGAAGCTCCTACGAGCAGTACTTC.

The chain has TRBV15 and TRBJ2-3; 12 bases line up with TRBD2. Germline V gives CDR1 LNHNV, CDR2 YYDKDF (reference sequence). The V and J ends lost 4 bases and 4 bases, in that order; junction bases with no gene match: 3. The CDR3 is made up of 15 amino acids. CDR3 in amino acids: CATSTGLAGSDTQYF. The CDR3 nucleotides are TGTGCCACCAGCACTGGACTAGCGGGGTCAGATACGCAGTATTTT.

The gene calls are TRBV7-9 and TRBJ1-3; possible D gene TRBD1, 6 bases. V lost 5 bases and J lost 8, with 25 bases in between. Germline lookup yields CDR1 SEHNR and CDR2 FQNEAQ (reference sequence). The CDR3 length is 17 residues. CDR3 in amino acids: CASSPVVLDRRGDTIYF. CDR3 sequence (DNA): TGTGCCAGCAGCCCAGTCGTCCTAGACAGGAGAGGAGACACCATATATTTT.

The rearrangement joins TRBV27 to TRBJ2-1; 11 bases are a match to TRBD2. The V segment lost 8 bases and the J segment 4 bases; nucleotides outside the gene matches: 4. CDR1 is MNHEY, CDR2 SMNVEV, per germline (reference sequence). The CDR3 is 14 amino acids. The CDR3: CASRTSGLYNEQFF. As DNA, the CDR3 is TGTGCCAGCCGGACTAGCGGGTTATACAATGAGCAGTTCTTC.